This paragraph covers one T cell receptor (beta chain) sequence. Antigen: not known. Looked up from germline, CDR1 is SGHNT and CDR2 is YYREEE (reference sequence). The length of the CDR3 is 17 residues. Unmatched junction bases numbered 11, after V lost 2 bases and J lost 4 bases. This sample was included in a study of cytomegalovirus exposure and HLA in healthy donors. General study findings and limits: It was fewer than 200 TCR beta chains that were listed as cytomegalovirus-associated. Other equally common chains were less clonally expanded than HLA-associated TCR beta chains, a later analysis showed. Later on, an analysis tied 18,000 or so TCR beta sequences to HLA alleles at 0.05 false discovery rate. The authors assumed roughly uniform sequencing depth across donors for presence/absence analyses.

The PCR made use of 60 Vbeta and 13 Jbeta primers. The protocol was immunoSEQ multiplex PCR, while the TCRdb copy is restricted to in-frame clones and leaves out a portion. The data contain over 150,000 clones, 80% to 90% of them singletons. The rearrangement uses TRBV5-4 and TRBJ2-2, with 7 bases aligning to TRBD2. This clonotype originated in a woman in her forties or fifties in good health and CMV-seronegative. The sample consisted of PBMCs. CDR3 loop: CASSFSTGGYGTGELFF. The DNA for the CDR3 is TGTGCCAGCAGCTTTTCTACGGGAGGTTACGGCACCGGGGAGCTGTTTTTT.